This is a list of T cell receptor beta chains from one sample in a study of cytomegalovirus exposure and HLA in healthy donors. Profiled with immunoSEQ multiplex PCR; TCRdb holds only in-frame clones, not every one. The table shows 150,000 to 200,000 clones, with approximately 77% occurring only once. Material: PBMCs. The receptors were gathered from a man in his forties or fifties in good health and CMV-seropositive. The CDR3 runs from the conserved cysteine through the conserved F or W. Fields, in order: CDR3 protein, CDR3 DNA, clone size, D gene, J gene, V gene. D genes are given only for firm matches. Only some rows state a clone size, as once, few, many or a class for expanded clones.

CDR3 protein: CASSPDILGTGELFF
CDR3 DNA: TGTGCCAGCAGCCCGGACATTCTTGGCACCGGGGAGCTGTTTTTT
clone size: NA
D gene: NA
J gene: TRBJ2-2
V gene: TRBV27

CDR3 protein: CASSIPEGTQYF
CDR3 DNA: TGTGCCAGTAGTATACCTGAGGGGACCCAGTACTTC
clone size: few
D gene: NA
J gene: TRBJ2-5
V gene: TRBV19

CDR3 protein: CASSPPSLPDTQYF
CDR3 DNA: TGTGCCAGCTCACCACCGAGTCTTCCCGATACGCAGTATTTT
clone size: NA
D gene: NA
J gene: TRBJ2-3
V gene: TRBV18

CDR3 protein: CASRLATSTDTQYF
CDR3 DNA: TGTGCCAGTAGACTAGCGACGAGCACAGATACGCAGTATTTT
clone size: NA
D gene: TRBD2
J gene: TRBJ2-3
V gene: TRBV19

CDR3 protein: CASSDPPRALNEQYF
CDR3 DNA: TGCGCCAGCAGCGACCCTCCCAGGGCATTGAACGAGCAGTACTTC
clone size: NA
D gene: NA
J gene: TRBJ2-7
V gene: TRBV5-1

CDR3 protein: CASSLETGASYEQYF
CDR3 DNA: TGTGCCAGCAGCTTAGAGACAGGGGCCTCCTACGAGCAGTACTTC
clone size: NA
D gene: TRBD1
J gene: TRBJ2-7
V gene: TRBV7-6

CDR3 protein: CASSLDSGSDIQYF
CDR3 DNA: TGTGCCAGCAGCTTAGATTCCGGGTCTGACATTCAGTACTTC
clone size: NA
D gene: NA
J gene: TRBJ2-4
V gene: TRBV7-2

CDR3 protein: CASSSGTGGSETQYF
CDR3 DNA: TGTGCCAGCAGTTCCGGGACAGGGGGTTCGGAGACCCAGTACTTC
clone size: NA
D gene: TRBD1
J gene: TRBJ2-5
V gene: TRBV6-1

CDR3 protein: CASRGQGGDYGYTF
CDR3 DNA: TGTGCCAGCAGAGGACAGGGAGGAGACTATGGCTACACCTTC
clone size: once
D gene: TRBD1
J gene: TRBJ1-2
V gene: TRBV28

CDR3 protein: CASSPKTGVITEAFF
CDR3 DNA: TGTGCCAGTAGTCCGAAAACAGGGGTGATAACTGAAGCTTTCTTT
clone size: NA
D gene: TRBD1
J gene: TRBJ1-1
V gene: TRBV19

CDR3 protein: CASSEYYEQYF
CDR3 DNA: TGTGCCAGCAGCGAGTACTACGAGCAGTACTTC
clone size: NA
D gene: NA
J gene: TRBJ2-7
V gene: TRBV7-9

CDR3 protein: CASTTGYDGYTF
CDR3 DNA: TGTGCCAGTACTACAGGTTATGATGGCTACACCTTC
clone size: few
D gene: NA
J gene: TRBJ1-2
V gene: TRBV28

CDR3 protein: CASSLGGSGANVLTF
CDR3 DNA: TGTGCCAGCAGCTTAGGAGGGTCTGGGGCCAACGTCCTGACTTTC
clone size: few
D gene: NA
J gene: TRBJ2-6
V gene: TRBV11-3

CDR3 protein: CASSVSGQATNEQFF
CDR3 DNA: TGTGCCAGCAGCGTTTCAGGACAGGCTACCAATGAGCAGTTCTTC
clone size: NA
D gene: TRBD1
J gene: TRBJ2-1
V gene: TRBV9

CDR3 protein: CASSLGGDPATYQAFF
CDR3 DNA: TGTGCCAGCAGCTTGGGGGGGGACCCTGCGACATACCAAGCTTTCTTT
clone size: NA
D gene: NA
J gene: TRBJ1-1
V gene: TRBV5-4

CDR3 protein: CASSVGTQIPNQPQHF
CDR3 DNA: TGCGCCAGCAGCGTTGGGACACAAATTCCCAATCAGCCCCAGCATTTT
clone size: NA
D gene: NA
J gene: TRBJ1-5
V gene: TRBV5-1

CDR3 protein: CASSGTGREEAFF
CDR3 DNA: TGTGCCAGCAGTGGGACAGGGAGGGAAGAAGCTTTCTTT
clone size: NA
D gene: TRBD1
J gene: TRBJ1-1
V gene: TRBV6-1

CDR3 protein: CASASRTGINYGYTF
CDR3 DNA: TGTGCCAGCGCATCACGGACAGGGATTAACTATGGCTACACCTTC
clone size: NA
D gene: TRBD1
J gene: TRBJ1-2
V gene: TRBV27

CDR3 protein: CASSYSIRTGRSPLHF
CDR3 DNA: TGTGCCAGCAGTTACTCGATACGGACAGGGCGATCACCCCTCCACTTT
clone size: NA
D gene: TRBD1
J gene: TRBJ1-6
V gene: TRBV6-5

CDR3 protein: CASSPGLTNEQFF
CDR3 DNA: TGTGCCAGCAGCCCGGGACTGACCAATGAGCAGTTCTTC
clone size: NA
D gene: NA
J gene: TRBJ2-1
V gene: TRBV9